The T cell receptor beta chain described here comes from a study of blood T cell repertoires in COVID-19. The table came from immunoSEQ multiplex PCR; TCRdb's copy has only in-frame clones and leaves some out. Seen here are under 500,000 clones, 85% to 90% observed once, and the top ten hold around 1.1%. The CDR3 loop spans 13 amino acids. J lost 5 bases, V lost 4 bases, and 2 bases had no gene match. The germline gives CDR1 SGHNT, CDR2 YYREEE (reference sequence). The clonotype comes from a man aged 25 to 40 who had recovered from COVID-19. The sequenced material came from PBMCs or T cells enriched from blood (not recorded which). The chain couples TRBV5-4 to TRBJ2-2; 7 nucleotides agree with TRBD1. CDR3 in DNA: TGTGCCAGCAGCCTGACAGGGACCGGGGAGCTGTTTTTT. Protein: CASSLTGTGELFF.